This T cell receptor (beta chain) was retrieved from a study of beta chain features in type 1 diabetes listed by TCRdb under 2018. For the study in its entirety: Mean age, gender distribution, total cell number and subset yield were not different between patients and healthy donors. A total of 85 million to 140 million sorted cells were examined across all samples, and a strong correlation was observed between cell number per subset and RNA yield. In the study, TCRB repertoires of sorted circulating CD4+ T cell subsets from recently diagnosed type 1 diabetes patients were compared with those of matched healthy donors. Naive and central memory subsets were obtained from all 30 or so donors, but regulatory and stem cell-like memory subsets were isolated from only 8 patients and about eight healthy donors. General study outcomes and caveats: A moderate but significant shortening of TCRB CDR3 length was observed in type 1 diabetes patients in all four CD4+ subsets. Because small numbers of individuals were included in the HLA sub-analyses, any influence of HLA type on TCRB rearrangement was left unresolved. Naive, central memory and regulatory TCRB repertoires appeared to be more similar among patients than among healthy donors. Because cDNA rather than genomic DNA was sequenced, highly expressing activated cells could have been over-represented, although no difference in activation and CD3 levels was found between groups. Patients with type 1 diabetes made fewer insertions and deleted more nucleotides at VDJ recombination sites, implying thymic rearrangement abnormalities. PCR might favor shorter templates, but patient and control samples were amplified and corrected together, so any skew would affect both groups equally.

The entire isolated RNA was reverse transcribed using the High Capacity cDNA Reverse Transcription Kit, and thus expressed TCRB transcripts were sequenced. Deep immunoSEQ sequencing was performed on naive, central memory and regulatory T cell samples, with an average of roughly 4 million total reads per sample. Sorted cells were lysed in RLT buffer, and RNA was extracted using DNase-treated RNeasy Micro or Mini kits according to cell number. Each cell subset was processed on its own to prevent cross-contamination, while patient and healthy donor samples were processed together. The immunoSEQ multiplex PCR was used to amplify TCRB sequences from cDNA, generating 87-bp fragments that spanned the CDR3 region. Sequencing of the amplicons was done on the Illumina HiSeq platform. In the source study's methods: PCR bias was corrected computationally using synthetic template baselines, and reads within Hamming distance 2 were collapsed, with unmergeable singletons discarded. By aligning reads against IMGT, V, D and J genes, CDR3 length, and insertions or deletions at six rearrangement sites were assigned. Clonotype counts were normalized to sorted cell number within each subset before computing true diversity and Gini coefficients with the tcR R package. The overlap coefficient, calculated on TCRB nucleotide sequences, was used to quantify repertoire sharing. Out-of-frame TCRB sequences from naive cells were analyzed to stand in for the pre-selection repertoire. TCRdb obtained this table from immuneACCESS and retained in-frame rearrangements with V and J assigned. These tables miss some clones; where compared with another copy, unresolved V genes account for less than half of the shortfall, and the remainder is unexplained. D and trimming were read from the DNA, whereas the V and J calls and clone size are those reported in that table. The sample records over 650,000 clones, around an eighth of which are singletons. Just under 0.04% of the sample is held by the ten biggest clonotypes.

V was cut back by 4 bases and J by 3 bases, leaving a gap of 5 bases between them. The CDR3 runs 11 amino acids, cysteine and phenylalanine included. The retained sequence is limited to the CDR3, 33 bases, with the frame set at the first base. According to the germline V gene, CDR1 reads SGHDT and CDR2 reads YYEEEE. Each donor gave one peripheral blood draw, averaging approximately 110 mL, which was collected into heparinised tubes. A BD FACSAria II was used to sort naive, central memory, regulatory and stem cell-like memory CD4+ T cells with a panel that included CD45RO, CCR7, CD25, CD127, CD95 and CD27. A purity above 98% was achieved for all sorted populations. PBMCs were isolated immediately by Lymphoprep density gradient centrifugation and stained directly without culture. To minimize batch effects, samples were stained and sorted in pairs, one healthy donor with one patient per experiment. This clone was counted between two and nine times. Its cognate antigen has yet to be identified. Per-nucleotide qualities are absent, and no much larger clonotype sits a single base away.

The sequence derives from a man between 18 and 29 years old with type 1 diabetes. The sample comprised naive CD4+ T cells from blood. The sample's cell subset or site label, decoded: true naive CD4+ T cells. Here the chain combines TRBV5-6 and TRBJ2-7, with the D segment identity uncertain. This receptor has the CDR3 CASSRNYEQYF. The base sequence is TGTGCCAGCAGCCGAAACTACGAGCAGTACTTC.